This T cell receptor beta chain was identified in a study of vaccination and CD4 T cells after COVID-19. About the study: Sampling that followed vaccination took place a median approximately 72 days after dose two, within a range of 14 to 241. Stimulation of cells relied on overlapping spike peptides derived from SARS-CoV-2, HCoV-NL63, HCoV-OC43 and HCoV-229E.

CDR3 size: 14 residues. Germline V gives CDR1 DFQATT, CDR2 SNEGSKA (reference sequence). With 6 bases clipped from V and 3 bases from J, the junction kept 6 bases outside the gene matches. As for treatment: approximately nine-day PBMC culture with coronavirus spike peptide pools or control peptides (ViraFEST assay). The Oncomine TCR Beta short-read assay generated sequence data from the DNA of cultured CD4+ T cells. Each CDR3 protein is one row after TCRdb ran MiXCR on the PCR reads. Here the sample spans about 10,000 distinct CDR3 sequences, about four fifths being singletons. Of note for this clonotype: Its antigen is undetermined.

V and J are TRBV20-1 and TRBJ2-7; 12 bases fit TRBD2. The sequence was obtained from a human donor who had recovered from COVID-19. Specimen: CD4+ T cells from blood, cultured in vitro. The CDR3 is CSARMTSGGYEQYF. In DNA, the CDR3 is TGCAGTGCGAGAATGACTAGCGGGGGCTACGAGCAGTACTTC.